The 20 T cell receptor beta chains reported below all come from one sample, sequenced in a study of blood T cell repertoires in COVID-19. The data were produced by immunoSEQ multiplex PCR, yet TCRdb's version contains in-frame clones alone and is incomplete. This sample has about 320,000 clones; over 90% occur once, and the top ten carry about 4%. Specimen: PBMCs or T cells enriched from blood (not recorded which). These receptors all come from a woman in her 30s who had been exposed to COVID-19.

A word on this clone: The same CDR3 is also encoded by other DNA sequences in this sample. The J gene is TRBJ2-1, the V gene TRBV27; D uncertain. CDR3 size: 11 residues. The V gene's germline CDR1 is MNHEY and CDR2 SMNVEV (reference sequence). V dropped 5 bases and J dropped 4 bases, with 3 bases sitting between them. In DNA, the CDR3 is TGTGCCAGCAGTCTATACAATGAGCAGTTCTTC. Protein sequence: CASSLYNEQFF.

The chain joins TRBV18 to TRBJ2-4; D remains unclear. The CDR3 spans 16 residues. The germline CDR1 and CDR2 sequences are KGHSH and LQKENI. V lost 2 bases to trimming and J lost 0 bases, with 11 bases between them. CDR3 DNA sequence: TGTGCCAGCTCACCAGAACCGGTCCTAGCCAAAAACATTCAGTACTTC. It is translated as CASSPEPVLAKNIQYF.

This chain connects TRBV5-8 to TRBJ2-1, with 8 bases fitting TRBD1. CDR3 size: 17 residues. The junction had 5 bases not matched to a gene; V was cut back by 0 bases and J by 0 bases. Germline lookup yields CDR1 SGHTS and CDR2 YDEGEE. CDR3 region: CASSLGDRRRSYNEQFF. In DNA, the CDR3 is TGTGCCAGCAGCTTGGGGGACAGGAGACGCTCCTACAATGAGCAGTTCTTC.

The chain employs TRBV27 and TRBJ2-7; D is perhaps TRBD2 (5 bases). CDR1 and CDR2 from the germline V gene are MNHEY and SMNVEV (reference sequence). Between the trimmed V and J ends, which lost 3 bases and 3 bases, there was a span of 21 bases. The CDR3 extends over 17 amino acids. For the CDR3, the DNA is TGTGCCAGCAGTTTGGGTCGTGGGGTAGACGGGGTCTACGAGCAGTACTTC. Its translation: CASSLGRGVDGVYEQYF.

This chain links TRBV27 with TRBJ1-1, with D possibly matching TRBD1 (5 bases). The CDR3 contains 17 residues. Trimming took 0 bases from V and 4 from J, leaving 18 bases between them. Germline V gene lookup returns CDR1 MNHEY and CDR2 SMNVEV (reference sequence). The CDR3 DNA is TGTGCCAGCAGTTTATCGGTTTTGGCAGGGTGGGGCACTGAAGCTTTCTTT. It specifies CASSLSVLAGWGTEAFF.

V is TRBV7-3 and J is TRBJ2-7; D is perhaps TRBD1 (6 bases). Germline V CDR1 and CDR2: SGHTA, FQGTGA. V lost 6 bases and J 3 bases, leaving 12 bases between the germline ends. This CDR3 is 13 amino acids long. CDR3 DNA sequence: TGTGCCAGCAGATCCGAGGGGGACTACGAGCAGTACTTC. Its protein product is CASRSEGDYEQYF.

This rearrangement joins TRBV5-1 to TRBJ2-7, with 7 nucleotides matching TRBD1. Germline CDR1 is SGHRS and CDR2 is YFSETQ. The junction had 2 bases not matched to a gene; V was cut back by 2 bases and J by 0 bases. This CDR3 spans 14 amino acids. The CDR3 sequence is CASSFHRGSYEQYF. The CDR3 DNA follows: TGCGCCAGCAGCTTCCACAGGGGCTCCTACGAGCAGTACTTC.

The chain couples TRBV13 to TRBJ1-2; 11 bases align to TRBD1. The germline V gene has CDR1 PRHDT and CDR2 FYEKMQ (reference sequence). V dropped 0 bases and J dropped 8; count of bases not matched to a gene: 8. The length of the CDR3 is 16 residues. The CDR3 nucleotides are TGTGCCAGCAGCTTAGGCCTAGGACAGGGGGCCGGAGGCTACACCTTC. Translating gives CASSLGLGQGAGGYTF.

The rearrangement joins TRBV4-1 to TRBJ1-6; D gene ambiguous. The CDR3 spans 18 residues. Per germline, CDR1 MGHRA and CDR2 YSYEKL. The germline V and J ends were trimmed by 0 bases and 0 bases, with 12 bases remaining between them. In DNA form, the CDR3 reads TGCGCCAGCAGCCAAGATAGCGGTCGAAGCTCCTATAATTCACCCCTCCACTTT. It yields the protein CASSQDSGRSSYNSPLHF.

V gene TRBV7-2 combines with J gene TRBJ2-1, with a possible D match to TRBD2 (6 bases). CDR3 size: 16 residues. Germline lookup yields CDR1 SGHTA and CDR2 FQGNSA. V was pared by 5 bases and J by 7 bases, with 21 bases between. The CDR3 nucleotides are TGTGCCAGCAGCGTAAAGGGGCGGGGAGGCAGGAATGAGCAGTTCTTC. It translates to CASSVKGRGGRNEQFF.

This sequence joins TRBV3-1 (or the pseudogene TRBV3-2) and TRBJ2-2; D is undetermined. Between the trimmed V and J ends, which lost 5 bases and 7 bases, there was a span of 5 bases. This CDR3 spans 11 amino acids. CDR1 is LGHDT and CDR2 is YNNKEL in the germline V gene (reference sequence). The DNA of the CDR3 is TGTGCCAGCAGCGACTTCGGGGAGCTGTTTTTT. This translates into CASSDFGELFF.

CDR3 in amino acids: CASVVDLRSGNTIYF. CDR3 in DNA: TGTGCCAGCGTCGTTGATTTGAGGTCTGGAAACACCATATATTTT. The V and J genes are TRBV2 and TRBJ1-3; D unresolved. V was trimmed by 8 bases and J by 1 base, leaving 15 bases between them. CDR1 SNHLY and CDR2 FYNNEI come from the germline V gene. The CDR3 contains 15 residues.

In this sample, this clone turned up once. This chain uses TRBV13 with TRBJ2-7; 8 nucleotides agree with TRBD1. J lost 7 bases, V lost 1 base, and 9 bases had no gene match. CDR1 is PRHDT, CDR2 FYEKMQ, per germline (reference sequence). This CDR3 region has 15 residues. Written as DNA, the CDR3 is TGTGCCAGCAGCTTAGCCGGACAGGGTCTAGGGGAGCAGTACTTC. Amino acid sequence: CASSLAGQGLGEQYF.

This chain links TRBV10-3 with TRBJ2-5; D may be TRBD2 (6 bases). Trimming removed 10 bases from V and 5 bases from J, with 17 bases in between. The CDR3 spans 13 residues. Germline V gene lookup returns CDR1 ENHRY and CDR2 SYGVKD. CDR3 protein: CATHGGTFETQYF. The CDR3 region has the DNA TGTGCCACTCATGGCGGGACTTTCGAGACCCAGTACTTC.

This clone was seen only once. This chain links TRBV12-3 or TRBV12-4 with TRBJ1-2, with 7 bases identical to TRBD1. This CDR3 has 12 amino acids. J was trimmed by 6 bases and V by 6 bases; bases with no gene match: 4. The CDR3 here is CASRTGWDGYTF. DNA for the CDR3: TGTGCCAGCAGGACAGGGTGGGATGGCTACACCTTC.

V and J are TRBV19 and TRBJ1-3, with D perhaps TRBD1 (6 bases). The V and J ends lost 3 bases and 10 bases respectively, with 16 bases between them. The CDR3 has 14 residues. CDR1 is LNHDA, CDR2 SQIVND, per germline (reference sequence). This CDR3 reads CASSIPQSTGTIYF. The CDR3 nucleotides are TGTGCCAGTAGTATTCCGCAGTCGACAGGAACCATATATTTT.

The CDR3 is CATSRAPRDEQYF. CDR3 nucleotides: TGTGCCACCAGCAGAGCACCCCGGGACGAGCAGTACTTC. The rearrangement links TRBV15 to TRBJ2-7; D not certain. Between the trimmed V and J ends, which lost 1 base and 5 bases, there was a span of 9 bases. Germline V gives CDR1 LNHNV, CDR2 YYDKDF (reference sequence). This CDR3 comprises 13 residues.

The chain carries TRBV6-5 and TRBJ2-1, with TRBD1 identical over 9 bases. The ends lost 3 bases at V and 2 bases at J; junction bases unmatched: 5. CDR3 length equals 16 residues. CDR1 is MNHEY and CDR2 is SVGAGI in the germline V gene. The CDR3 protein is CASSYLGDRAYNEQFF. The CDR3, as DNA: TGTGCCAGCAGTTATTTAGGGGACAGGGCCTACAATGAGCAGTTCTTC.

The table lists this clone with a count of one. The rearrangement uses TRBV14 and TRBJ2-3; 8 bases agree with TRBD2. The CDR3 spans 15 residues. The V and J ends lost 0 bases and 5 bases, in that order; junction bases with no gene match: 4. Germline V CDR1 and CDR2: SGHDN, FVKESK. The CDR3 loop reads CASSQEPGGRDTQYF. The CDR3, as DNA: TGTGCCAGCAGCCAAGAACCGGGGGGGCGAGATACGCAGTATTTT.

The chain links TRBV2 to TRBJ2-2; 7 nucleotides align to TRBD1. The junction had 4 bases not matched to a gene; V was cut back by 5 bases and J by 4 bases. Germline CDR1 SNHLY, CDR2 FYNNEI. The CDR3 has 14 residues. This CDR3 reads CASSYRGGTGELFF. CDR3 bases: TGTGCCAGCAGTTACAGGGGTGGCACCGGGGAGCTGTTTTTT.